The rows below give T cell receptor beta chains drawn from one sample of a study of blood T cell repertoires in COVID-19. The repertoire was sequenced with immunoSEQ multiplex PCR; TCRdb's copy has only in-frame clones and lacks some. Here the sample spans some 140,000 clones, 75% to 80% being singletons. Sequences were obtained from peripheral blood. These receptor sequences come from an elderly man with acute or convalescent COVID-19. CDR3s include the opening cysteine and the closing phenylalanine or tryptophan. D genes are given only for firm matches. Size is omitted from some rows. Given values are once, few, many or a class for expanded clones.

J gene	D gene	clone size	V gene	CDR3 protein	CDR3 DNA
TRBJ2-5	.	.	TRBV28	CASSHHQAGEETQYF	TGTGCCAGCAGTCATCACCAGGCAGGGGAAGAGACCCAGTACTTC
TRBJ2-5	TRBD2	.	TRBV11-3	CASSSSTSGGRETQYF	TGTGCCAGCAGCTCCTCGACTAGCGGGGGTCGAGAGACCCAGTACTTC
TRBJ2-3	TRBD2	.	TRBV5-8	CASSLASGGTSTDTQYF	TGTGCCAGCAGCTTGGCTAGCGGGGGTACTAGCACAGATACGCAGTATTTT
TRBJ1-5	.	many	TRBV7-9	CASSQQNSNQPQHF	TGTGCCAGCAGCCAACAGAATAGCAATCAGCCCCAGCATTTT
TRBJ1-1	.	.	TRBV6-5	CATEGGAGGAFF	TGTGCCACCGAAGGTGGGGCAGGCGGAGCTTTCTTT
TRBJ2-5	.	.	TRBV28	CASRGLRDQETQYF	TGTGCCAGCCGCGGCCTCAGGGACCAAGAGACCCAGTACTTC
TRBJ1-2	.	.	TRBV3-1/TRBV3-2	CASSQAGLYGYTF	TGTGCCAGCAGCCAAGCGGGTCTCTATGGCTACACCTTC
TRBJ1-3	TRBD1	few	TRBV18	CASSRDRAPKLPF	TGTGCCAGCTCACGCGACAGGGCCCCGAAACTGCCTTTT
TRBJ2-3	.	.	TRBV5-1	CASKRASSTDTQYF	TGCGCCAGCAAGAGAGCCTCTAGCACAGATACGCAGTATTTT
TRBJ2-5	TRBD2	few	TRBV19	CASRLSGGAFETQYF	TGTGCCAGTAGACTTAGCGGGGGGGCGTTTGAGACCCAGTACTTC
TRBJ1-1	.	.	TRBV30	CAWSVLGQGMNTEAFF	TGTGCCTGGAGTGTACTGGGGCAGGGTATGAACACTGAAGCTTTCTTT
TRBJ2-3	TRBD2	.	TRBV9	CASSPLGGGTDTQYF	TGTGCCAGCAGCCCTTTAGGCGGGGGGACGGATACGCAGTATTTT
TRBJ1-2	.	.	TRBV12-3/TRBV12-4	CASSLQGGYTF	TGTGCCAGCAGTTTACAGGGCGGCTACACCTTC
TRBJ2-2	TRBD1	.	TRBV19	CATGGTGNTGELFF	TGTGCCACTGGCGGGACAGGTAACACCGGGGAGCTGTTTTTT
TRBJ2-3	TRBD1	.	TRBV29-1	CSVEDFQGADTQYF	TGCAGCGTTGAAGATTTCCAGGGGGCAGATACGCAGTATTTT
TRBJ1-5	.	.	TRBV7-2	CASSPWGGQPQHF	TGTGCCAGCAGCCCTTGGGGGGGCCAGCCCCAGCATTTT
TRBJ1-6	.	.	TRBV19	CASHGGARGVSSPLHF	TGTGCCAGCCATGGGGGGGCGCGGGGTGTTAGTTCACCCCTCCACTTT
TRBJ2-7	.	.	TRBV7-9	CASSLVPRGWFEQYF	TGTGCCAGCAGCTTAGTACCGCGGGGTTGGTTCGAGCAGTACTTC
TRBJ2-7	.	.	TRBV5-1	CASSGDTLSSYEQYF	TGCGCCAGCAGCGGCGACACGTTGAGCTCCTACGAGCAGTACTTC
TRBJ2-3	TRBD2	once	TRBV5-4	CASSLVRGVDTDTQYF	TGTGCCAGCAGCTTGGTTCGGGGGGTGGACACAGATACGCAGTATTTT
TRBJ2-1	.	few	TRBV11-1	CASSPGQGSYNEQFF	TGTGCCAGCAGCCCCGGTCAGGGGTCCTACAATGAGCAGTTCTTC
TRBJ2-1	TRBD2	few	TRBV5-1	CASSSATSGGVNEQFF	TGCGCCAGCAGCTCCGCGACTAGCGGGGGGGTCAATGAGCAGTTCTTC
TRBJ1-2	.	once	TRBV19	CASSRDLSLRYGYTF	TGTGCCAGTAGTAGAGACCTTTCACTCCGATATGGCTACACCTTC
TRBJ2-3	.	.	TRBV11-3	CASSLSGADTQYF	TGTGCCAGCAGCTTAAGTGGAGCAGATACGCAGTATTTT
TRBJ1-4	TRBD1	.	TRBV2	CARAQGTGNEKLFF	TGTGCCAGAGCACAGGGGACGGGTAATGAAAAACTGTTTTTT
TRBJ2-1	.	.	TRBV5-1	CASSGGWDEQFF	TGCGCCAGCAGCGGAGGGTGGGATGAGCAGTTCTTC
TRBJ2-6	.	.	TRBV10-2	CATLSGANVLTF	TGCGCCACCCTTTCTGGGGCCAACGTCCTGACTTTC
TRBJ2-1	.	.	TRBV24-1	CATSGGRSYNEQFF	TGTGCCACCAGTGGGGGGCGCTCTTACAATGAGCAGTTCTTC